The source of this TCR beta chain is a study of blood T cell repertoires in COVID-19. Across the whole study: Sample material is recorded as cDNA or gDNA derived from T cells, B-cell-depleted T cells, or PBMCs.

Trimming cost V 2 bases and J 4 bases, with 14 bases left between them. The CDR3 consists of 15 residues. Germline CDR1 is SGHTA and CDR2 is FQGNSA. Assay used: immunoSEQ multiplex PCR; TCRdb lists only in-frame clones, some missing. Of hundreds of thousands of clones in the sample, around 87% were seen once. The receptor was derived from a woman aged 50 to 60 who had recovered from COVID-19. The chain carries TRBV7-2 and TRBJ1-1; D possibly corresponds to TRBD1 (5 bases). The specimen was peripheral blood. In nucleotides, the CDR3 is TGTGCCAGCAGCTTACGGTGGGGGGGGAGCACTGAAGCTTTCTTT. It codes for CASSLRWGGSTEAFF.